This TCR beta chain derives from a study of blood T cell repertoires in COVID-19. Study-level information: Donors in the United States, Italy and Spain gave samples during acute or convalescent COVID-19. Sample material is recorded as cDNA or gDNA derived from T cells, B-cell-depleted T cells, or PBMCs.

Participants came from about 24 US areas, aged about 18 to 100 years. Original analysis: It was from reference gene primer amplification that nucleated cell counts were estimated. TCRdb keeps only in-frame clones here, not all; method: immunoSEQ multiplex PCR. V, J and clone size derive from that table, while D and trimming were established from the DNA sequence. The sample contains about 250,000 clones, 85% of which appear only once. V gave up 7 bases and J gave up 1 base; unmatched junction bases: 5. The CDR3 is 15 residues long. Germline values: CDR1 SEHNR, CDR2 FQNEAQ (reference sequence). The source of this sequence is a woman between 45 and 65 years old with acute COVID-19. The specimen sequenced was PBMCs or T cells enriched from blood (not recorded which). The chain combines TRBV7-9 with TRBJ2-2; the match to TRBD1 covers 8 bases. CDR3 DNA sequence: TGTGCCAGCACCCAGGGGGCAGGGAACACCGGGGAGCTGTTTTTT. Translation gives CASTQGAGNTGELFF.